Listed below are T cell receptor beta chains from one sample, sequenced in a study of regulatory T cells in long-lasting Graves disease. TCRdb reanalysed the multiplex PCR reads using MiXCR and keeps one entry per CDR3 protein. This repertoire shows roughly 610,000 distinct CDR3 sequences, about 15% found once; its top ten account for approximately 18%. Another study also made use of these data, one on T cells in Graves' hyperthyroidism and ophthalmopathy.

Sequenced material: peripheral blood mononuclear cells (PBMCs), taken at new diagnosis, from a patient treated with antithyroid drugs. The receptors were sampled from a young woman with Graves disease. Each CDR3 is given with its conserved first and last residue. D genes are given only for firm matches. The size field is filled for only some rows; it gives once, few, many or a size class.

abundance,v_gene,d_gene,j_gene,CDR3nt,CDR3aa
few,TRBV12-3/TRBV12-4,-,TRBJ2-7,TGTGCCAGCACTCTGAGCCAGGGTAAGCAGTACTTC,CASTLSQGKQYF
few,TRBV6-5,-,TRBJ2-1,TGTGCCAGCAGTTCTCCGGGACAGAGGAGCGGGGGAGAGCAGTTCTTC,CASSSPGQRSGGEQFF
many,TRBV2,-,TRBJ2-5,TGTGCCAGCAGTGAACTCAGGGTAGAGACCCAGTACTTC,CASSELRVETQYF
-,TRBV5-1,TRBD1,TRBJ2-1,TGCGCCAGCAGCCCGGTAGGAACGACCGGGACAGGGCAGTTCTTC,CASSPVGTTGTGQFF
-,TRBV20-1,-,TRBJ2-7,TGCAGTGGGGCCGCGGGATCCGAGGCTTACGAGCAGTACTTC,CSGAAGSEAYEQYF
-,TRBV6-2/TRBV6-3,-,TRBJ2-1,TGTGCCAGCAAAGCTGGCGGCAACCGCAAGTGGAATGAGCAGTTCTTC,CASKAGGNRKWNEQFF
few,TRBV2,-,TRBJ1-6,TGTGCCAGCAACGTGGAGGGGAAATCACCCCTCCACTTT,CASNVEGKSPLHF
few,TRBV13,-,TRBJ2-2,TGTGCCAGCAGCTTACTAGCTAGTCCGAACACCGGGGAGCTGTTTTTT,CASSLLASPNTGELFF
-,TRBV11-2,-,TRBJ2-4,TGTGCCAGCAGCCAAGGGGGTGGCCCCGACATTCAGTACTTC,CASSQGGGPDIQYF
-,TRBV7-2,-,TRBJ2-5,TGTGCCAGCAGCCCGAACAAGGGGGGACTCGAACAAGAGACCCAGTACTTC,CASSPNKGGLEQETQYF
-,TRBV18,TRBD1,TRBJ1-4,TGTGCCAGCTCACCCGGGACAGGGCCTGAAAAACTGTTTTTT,CASSPGTGPEKLFF
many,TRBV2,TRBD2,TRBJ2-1,TGTGCCAGCAGTGAAATAGGGACTAGCGGGAGTGACGGCGGTACGTCCTACAATGAGCAGTTCTTC,CASSEIGTSGSDGGTSYNEQFF
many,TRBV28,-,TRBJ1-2,TGTGCCAGCAGTTTCCCCTACCCGGACACTGGCTACACCTTC,CASSFPYPDTGYTF
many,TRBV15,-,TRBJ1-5,TGTGCCACCAGCAGTAGACTTAGCAATCAGCCCCAGCATTTT,CATSSRLSNQPQHF
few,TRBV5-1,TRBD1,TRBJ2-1,TGCGCCAGCAGCTTTACGACAGGGAGCGGCAATGAGCAGTTCTTC,CASSFTTGSGNEQFF
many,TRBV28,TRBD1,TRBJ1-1,TGTGCCAGCACCACGACAGGGGTGAGGACTGAAGCTTTCTTT,CASTTTGVRTEAFF
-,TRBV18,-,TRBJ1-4,TGTGCCAGCTCACCACCGATTGGGGACGGACTGAATGAAAAACTGTTTTTT,CASSPPIGDGLNEKLFF
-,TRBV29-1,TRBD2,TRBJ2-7,TGCAGCGTCGCGGGGGGTTCCTACGAGCAGTACTTC,CSVAGGSYEQYF
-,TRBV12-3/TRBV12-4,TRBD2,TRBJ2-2,TGTGCCAGCAGGGCGCGGGAGGCCGGGGGGCTGTTTTTT,CASRAREAGGLFF
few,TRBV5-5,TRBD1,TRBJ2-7,TGTGCCAGCAGCCTTAATGGACAGGCTCACGAGCAGTACTTC,CASSLNGQAHEQYF
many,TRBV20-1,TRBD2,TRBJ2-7,TGCAGTGCTAGAGATACTGGCGGGAGAATCGAGCAGTACTTC,CSARDTGGRIEQYF
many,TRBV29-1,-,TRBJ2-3,TGCAGCGTTGATCGGGGAAGTAAGGCAGATACGCAGTATTTT,CSVDRGSKADTQYF
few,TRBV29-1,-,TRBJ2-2,TGCAGCGTTGAAAAGAATAGCGGCTACACCGGGGAGCTGTTTTTT,CSVEKNSGYTGELFF
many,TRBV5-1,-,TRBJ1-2,TGCGCCAGCAGCTTGGCCCCATCCGGGAGCTATGGCTACACCTTC,CASSLAPSGSYGYTF
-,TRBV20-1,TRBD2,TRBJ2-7,TGCAGTGCTAGGGAAACCTCACTAGCGGGGGCCTACGAGCAGTACTTC,CSARETSLAGAYEQYF
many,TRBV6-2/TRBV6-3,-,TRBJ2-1,TGTGCCAGCAGTTACATCAACAGGGTCAATGAGCAGTTCTTC,CASSYINRVNEQFF
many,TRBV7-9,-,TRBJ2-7,TGTGCCAGCACCTCTCTCACCGAGCAGTACTTC,CASTSLTEQYF
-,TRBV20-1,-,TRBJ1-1,TGCAGAGTGGGGAACACTGAAGCTTTCTTT,CRVGNTEAFF
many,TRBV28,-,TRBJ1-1,TGTGCCAGCAGCCACGGACGGGTTGAAGCTTTCTTT,CASSHGRVEAFF
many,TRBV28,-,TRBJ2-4,TGTGCCAGCAGTAAAACAGGGTTAGATGCCAAAAACATTCAGTACTTC,CASSKTGLDAKNIQYF
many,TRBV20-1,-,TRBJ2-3,TGCAGTGCCCCGGGACTCCTCACAGATACGCAGTATTTT,CSAPGLLTDTQYF
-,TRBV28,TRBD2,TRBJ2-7,TGTGCCAGCCGAGGTAGCGGGAGCTCCTACGGGCAGTACTTC,CASRGSGSSYGQYF
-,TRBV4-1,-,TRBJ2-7,TGCGCCAGCAGCCGTGGGAAGAGCTCCTACGAGCAGTACTTC,CASSRGKSSYEQYF
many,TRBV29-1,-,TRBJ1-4,TGCAGCGTTGTAGTGACAGGTTCTGAAAAACTGTTTTTT,CSVVVTGSEKLFF
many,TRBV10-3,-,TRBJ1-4,TGTGCCATCAGTGAAGCAGGGACGGGAAAACTGTTTTTT,CAISEAGTGKLFF
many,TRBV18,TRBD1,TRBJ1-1,TGTGCCAGCTCACCTTGGACAGGCACTGAAGCTTTCTTT,CASSPWTGTEAFF
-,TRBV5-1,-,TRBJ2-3,TGCGCCAGCACTCAGGGAAGTGTCACAGATACGCAGTATTTT,CASTQGSVTDTQYF
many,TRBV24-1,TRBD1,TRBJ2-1,TGTGCCACCAGTGATCCGGGACAGGACTACAATGAGCAGTTCTTC,CATSDPGQDYNEQFF